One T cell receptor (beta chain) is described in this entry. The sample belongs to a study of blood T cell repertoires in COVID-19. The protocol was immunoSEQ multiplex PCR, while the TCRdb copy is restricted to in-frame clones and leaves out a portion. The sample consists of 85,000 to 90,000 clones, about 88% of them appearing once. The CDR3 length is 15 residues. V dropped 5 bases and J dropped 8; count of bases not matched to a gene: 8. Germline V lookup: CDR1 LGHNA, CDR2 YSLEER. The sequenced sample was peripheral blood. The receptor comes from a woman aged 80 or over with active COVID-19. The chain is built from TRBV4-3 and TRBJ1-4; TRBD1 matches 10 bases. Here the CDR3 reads CASSVTGTGVEKLFF. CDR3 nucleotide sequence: TGCGCCAGCAGCGTGACGGGGACAGGGGTCGAAAAACTGTTTTTT.